The 12 T cell receptor beta chains in this list originate from one sample, sequenced in a study of blood T cell repertoires in COVID-19. Generated by immunoSEQ multiplex PCR, the TCRdb table keeps only in-frame clones and is missing some. Of 25,000 to 35,000 clones in the sample, 90% are singletons; the top ten hold roughly 12%. The sample was peripheral blood. These receptors all stem from a human donor in a cohort sampled during active COVID-19.

This chain links TRBV30 with TRBJ2-7, with a weak D call TRBD2 (5 bases). CDR3 length: 14 residues. In germline, CDR1 is GTSNPN, CDR2 SVGIG (reference sequence). Deletions cut 0 bases from V and 0 bases from J, with 9 bases between. DNA of the CDR3: TGTGCCTGGAGTGTAGCTCGGGGCTCCTACGAGCAGTACTTC. Amino acid sequence: CAWSVARGSYEQYF.

This clone showed up just a few times. J is TRBJ2-1 and V is TRBV9; 7 bases fit TRBD2. The CDR3 runs 16 residues. In germline, CDR1 is SGDLS, CDR2 YYNGEE. V trimming: 2 bases; J trimming: 2 bases; junction bases outside the gene matches: 7. CDR3 sequence reads: CASSVRGSFPYNEQFF. The CDR3 DNA follows: TGTGCCAGCAGCGTGCGCGGGAGCTTCCCCTACAATGAGCAGTTCTTC.

The chain employs TRBV6-5 and TRBJ2-1; 7 bases match TRBD2. The CDR3 totals 13 residues. J was trimmed by 8 bases and V by 6 bases; bases with no gene match: 7. In germline, CDR1 is MNHEY, CDR2 SVGAGI. The CDR3 nucleotides read TGTGCCAGCAGCCTTAGCGGGTCGGATGAGCAGTTCTTC. This translates into CASSLSGSDEQFF.

The J gene is TRBJ2-7, the V gene TRBV29-1, with 7 bases lining up with TRBD1. This CDR3 contains 12 residues. The germline V gene has CDR1 SQVTM and CDR2 ANQGSEA. The V segment lost 7 bases and the J segment 0 bases; nucleotides outside the gene matches: 3. The CDR3 loop is CSARGTSYEQYF. The CDR3 region has the DNA TGCAGCGCCAGGGGGACCTCCTACGAGCAGTACTTC.

In regard to this clone: The junction shows a germline mismatch at one end, possibly a read error. This chain joins TRBV30 and TRBJ1-2; 7 nucleotides line up with TRBD1. The CDR3 is made up of 10 amino acids. Germline loops: CDR1 GTSNPN, CDR2 SVGIG (reference sequence). For the CDR3, the DNA is TGTGCCACAAACAGGGGAAGCATTGCCTTC. This translates into CATNRGSIAF.

This clone was seen only a few times. The chain couples TRBV5-6 to TRBJ1-2, with 10 bases matching TRBD1. Losses at the gene ends were 0 bases for V and 6 bases for J; bases not matched to a gene: 5. The germline CDR1 and CDR2 sequences are SGHDT and YYEEEE. CDR3 length equals 15 residues. The chain's CDR3 is CASSLGRQGAHGYTF. Written as DNA, the CDR3 is TGTGCCAGCAGCTTGGGGCGACAGGGGGCTCATGGCTACACCTTC.

J is TRBJ1-2 and V is TRBV30; no clear D. The CDR3 has 12 residues. CDR1 GTSNPN and CDR2 SVGIG come from the germline V gene (reference sequence). Trimming pared 2 bases from V and 4 bases from J, leaving 8 bases between. The CDR3 spells CAWSPQIYGYTF. CDR3 bases: TGTGCCTGGAGTCCCCAGATCTATGGCTACACCTTC.

The chain links TRBV7-2 to TRBJ2-7; perhaps TRBD2 as D (5 bases). Germline loops: CDR1 SGHTA, CDR2 FQGNSA. The length of the CDR3 is 14 residues. V was shortened by 2 bases and J by 2 bases, with 10 bases between the two germline ends. The CDR3 DNA follows: TGTGCCAGCAGCTTATTTGGGAGCCCCTACGAGCAGTACTTC. Translating gives CASSLFGSPYEQYF.

The gene calls are TRBV5-5 and TRBJ2-1, with D tentatively TRBD2 (5 bases). Trimming shortened V by 0 bases and J by 9 bases, and 10 bases separated the two germline ends. The CDR3 is 13 residues long. The germline gives CDR1 SGHKS, CDR2 YYEKEE (reference sequence). The CDR3 DNA is TGTGCCAGCAGCTTGGACGTCGGGGTTGAGCAGTTCTTC. Its translation: CASSLDVGVEQFF.

The table lists this clone with a count of one. The chain employs TRBV18 and TRBJ1-5; D gene ambiguous. The CDR3 runs to 14 residues. The V end lost 3 bases, the J end lost 1 base, and 7 bases lay between the germline ends. Germline values: CDR1 KGHSH, CDR2 LQKENI. Here the CDR3 reads CASSPQWSNQPQHF. CDR3 in DNA: TGTGCCAGCTCACCTCAGTGGAGCAATCAGCCCCAGCATTTT.

CDR3 bases: TGTGCCAGCAGCTTGACAGGGAGTCAAGAGACCCAGTACTTC. Its translation is CASSLTGSQETQYF. The V gene is TRBV7-2, the J gene TRBJ2-5; 7 positions match TRBD1. CDR3 length: 14 amino acids. Looked up from germline, CDR1 is SGHTA and CDR2 is FQGNSA. J lost 2 bases, V lost 3 bases, and 3 bases had no gene match.

The V call is TRBV13, the J call TRBJ2-1, with 8 positions matching TRBD2. This CDR3 has 16 amino acids. V was clipped by 5 bases and J by 2 bases; unmatched bases: 8. Germline V lookup: CDR1 PRHDT, CDR2 FYEKMQ (reference sequence). The CDR3 here is CASSRGTGGTYNEQFF. CDR3 nucleotide sequence: TGTGCCAGCAGCCGAGGGACGGGGGGGACCTACAATGAGCAGTTCTTC.